These 22 T cell receptor beta chains originate from one sample sequenced in a study of breast tumors, draining lymph nodes, adjacent tissues. TCRdb processed the multiplex PCR reads anew with MiXCR; each CDR3 protein has one entry. The sample consists of 20,000 or so distinct CDR3 sequences, 50% of them appearing once. Input material: breast tumor tissue. These receptors all stem from a female donor with breast cancer. Some clones in this sample may be carry-over from other donors' samples.

CDR3 residues: CASSVSELAGEVADTQYF. The CDR3 DNA follows: TGTGCCAGCAGCGTAAGTGAACTAGCGGGAGAGGTCGCAGATACGCAGTATTTT. The chain recombines TRBV9 with TRBJ2-3, with 11 bases identical to TRBD2. The CDR3 covers 18 residues. The germline V gene encodes CDR1 SGDLS and CDR2 YYNGEE. The V and J ends lost 1 base and 4 bases, in that order; junction bases with no gene match: 11. Full variable domain (remainder filled in from reference TRBV9 and TRBJ2-3): DSGVTQTPKHLITATGQRVTLRCSPRSGDLSVYWYQQSLDQGLQFLIQYYNGEERAKGNILERFSAQQFPDLHSELNLSSLELGDSALYFCASSVSELAGEVADTQYFGPGTRLTVL.

By share, this clonotype counts as medium-sized. The chain has TRBV7-3 and TRBJ2-3; D uncertain. Per germline, CDR1 SGHTA and CDR2 FQGTGA. The V and J ends lost 5 bases and 0 bases respectively, with 9 bases between them. CDR3 length: 14 residues. This CDR3 is CASSPTHSTDTQYF. As DNA, the CDR3 is TGTGCCAGCAGCCCAACCCATAGCACAGATACGCAGTATTTT.

The chain joins TRBV20-1 to TRBJ2-7; 13 bases match TRBD2. Unmatched junction bases numbered 5, after V lost 6 bases and J lost 0 bases. The V gene's germline CDR1 is DFQATT and CDR2 SNEGSKA (reference sequence). The CDR3 is made up of 15 amino acids. The chain's CDR3 is CSAARTSGSSYEQYF. CDR3 sequence (DNA): TGCAGTGCCGCACGGACTAGCGGGAGCTCCTACGAGCAGTACTTC.

Ten or more counts support this clonotype. The chain employs TRBV11-3 and TRBJ1-2; D perhaps matches TRBD1 (6 bases). The germline V and J ends were trimmed by 5 bases and 1 base, with 11 bases remaining between them. Germline V lookup: CDR1 SGHNT, CDR2 YENEEA. The CDR3 is made up of 14 amino acids. CDR3 DNA sequence: TGTGCCAGCAGCCCGGACAGCCGTAACTATGGCTACACCTTC. Its translation is CASSPDSRNYGYTF.

This clonotype counts as medium-sized. The chain combines TRBV5-1 with TRBJ2-7; 10 nucleotides line up with TRBD1. The CDR3 spans 16 residues. V lost 0 bases to trimming and J lost 2 bases; unmatched junction nucleotides: 5. Germline V CDR1 and CDR2: SGHRS, YFSETQ. The CDR3 DNA follows: TGCGCCAGCAGCTTGGGAGGGACAGGGGCCGCCTACGAGCAGTACTTC. Amino acid sequence: CASSLGGTGAAYEQYF.

This clonotype has at least ten counts. The chain combines TRBV6-1 with TRBJ1-3; D ambiguous. V lost 5 bases to trimming and J lost 2 bases, with 10 bases between them. The CDR3 is 14 amino acids. Germline CDR1 and CDR2: MNHNS and SASEGT. This CDR3 reads CASSPLGPGNTIYF. CDR3 nucleotide sequence: TGTGCCAGCAGTCCACTAGGACCTGGAAACACCATATATTTT.

This clonotype has ten or more counts. Because the CDR3's place on the DNA is in doubt, the DNA is left out and the CDR3 is given as listed by TCRdb. The rearrangement uses TRBV6-2 or TRBV6-3 and TRBJ2-1. Termini included, the CDR3 measures 14 amino acids. Per germline, CDR1 MNHEY and CDR2 SVGEGT. This CDR3 is CASSSSTGYNEQFF.

V and J are TRBV6-1 and TRBJ2-7; 14 nucleotides line up with TRBD2. With V trimmed by 6 bases and J by 4 bases, 8 bases remained unmatched. The CDR3 has 16 residues. Germline V gene data show CDR1 as MNHNS and CDR2 as SASEGT. Written as DNA, the CDR3 is TGTGCCAGCAGGGGGGGGACTAGCGGGAGCAGGTACGAGCAGTACTTC. Encoded protein: CASRGGTSGSRYEQYF.

The count of this clonotype is one. The chain is built from TRBV20-1 and TRBJ1-2, with D possibly being TRBD1 (5 bases). The CDR3 contains 16 residues. Trimming cost V 3 bases and J 6 bases, with 23 bases left between them. CDR1 is DFQATT, CDR2 SNEGSKA, per germline (reference sequence). The CDR3 is CSASRSAGRTGHGYTF. The CDR3 DNA sequence: TGCAGTGCTAGCCGCTCAGCGGGACGGACTGGGCATGGCTACACCTTC.

This clonotype was detected many times. The chain recombines TRBV5-8 with TRBJ2-2; D remains ambiguous. This CDR3 spans 13 amino acids. The V gene lost 3 bases and the J gene lost 6 bases, with 9 bases spanning the gap. Germline lookup yields CDR1 SGHTS and CDR2 YDEGEE. CDR3 nucleotides: TGTGCCAGCAGCTCTGACGAACCCGGGGAGCTGTTTTTT. Its translation is CASSSDEPGELFF.

The V gene is TRBV6-5, the J gene TRBJ1-1; no reliable D call. This CDR3 is built from 17 residues. The V end was cut by 1 base, the J end by 1 base, with 16 bases between. Per germline, CDR1 MNHEY and CDR2 SVGAGI. The CDR3 is CASSYWYNNGPNTEAFF. The CDR3 nucleotides read TGTGCCAGCAGTTACTGGTACAACAACGGACCGAACACTGAAGCTTTCTTT.

This clonotype was detected many times. V and J are TRBV5-8 and TRBJ2-3; D is perhaps TRBD2 (5 bases). With 0 bases removed from V and 0 bases from J, the gap between germline ends came to 11 bases. Germline CDR1 SGHTS, CDR2 YDEGEE. This CDR3 comprises 16 residues. CDR3 sequence (DNA): TGTGCCAGCAGCTTGGATCCGGGAATAAGCACAGATACGCAGTATTTT. The encoded protein is CASSLDPGISTDTQYF.

In nucleotides, the CDR3 is TGTGCCAGCAGCTTAGAGGCTAGCGGGGATACGCAGTATTTT. Translating gives CASSLEASGDTQYF. This chain links TRBV7-2 with TRBJ2-3; 8 bases match TRBD2. With 1 base clipped from V and 6 bases from J, the junction kept 3 bases outside the gene matches. Per the germline V gene, CDR1 is SGHTA and CDR2 is FQGNSA. The CDR3 runs to 14 residues.

This clonotype was observed many times. Given a much more abundant clone one base away, this may be a read error. J is TRBJ2-5 and V is TRBV20-1, with D unresolved. The CDR3 sequence is 11 residues long. Germline loops: CDR1 DFQATT, CDR2 SNEGSKA (reference sequence). The CDR3 DNA sequence: TGCAGTGTAGAGTACCAAGAGACCCAGTCCTTC. This codes for CSVEYQETQSF.

The chain couples TRBV7-8 to TRBJ2-1; D is ambiguous. This CDR3 has 15 residues. Trimming removed 0 bases at V and 2 bases at J, with 8 bases between. Germline V gene sequence: CDR1 SGHVS, CDR2 FQNEAQ. DNA for the CDR3: TGTGCCAGCAGCTTAGCCGGAGCAACCTACAATGAGCAGTTCTTC. The encoded protein is CASSLAGATYNEQFF.

The CDR3: CASSLFLAGGWDTQYF. DNA of the CDR3: TGTGCCAGCAGCTTGTTCCTAGCGGGAGGATGGGATACGCAGTATTTT. The chain carries TRBV7-2 and TRBJ2-3, with 11 bases identical to TRBD2. Germline V gene sequence: CDR1 SGHTA, CDR2 FQGNSA. The CDR3 extends over 16 amino acids. Trimming took 3 bases from V and 6 from J; bases not matched to a gene: 8.

This clonotype was seen repeatedly, ten times or more. The chain uses TRBV9 and TRBJ2-1, with D unclear. The V end was cut by 0 bases, the J end by 0 bases, with 10 bases between. Germline-derived CDR1 and CDR2 are SGDLS and YYNGEE. The CDR3 runs to 16 residues. The CDR3: CASSVGISSSYNEQFF. The CDR3 coding sequence is TGTGCCAGCAGCGTAGGGATATCTAGCTCCTACAATGAGCAGTTCTTC.

This clonotype was picked up many times. The V gene is TRBV7-6, the J gene TRBJ2-5; TRBD2 matches at 13 bases. In germline, CDR1 is SGHVS, CDR2 FNYEAQ. This CDR3 region has 15 residues. The trim removed 6 bases at V and 4 bases at J, leaving 5 bases unmatched. CDR3 region: CASRAGLAGIETQYF. The CDR3 bases are TGTGCCAGCAGGGCGGGACTAGCGGGAATAGAGACCCAGTACTTC.

This clonotype was seen repeatedly, ten times or more. Given a much more abundant clone one base away, this may be a read error. The chain is built from TRBV5-1 and TRBJ1-4, with D hard to call. CDR3 length: 14 amino acids. CDR1 and CDR2 (germline): SGHRS, YFSETQ. CDR3 DNA sequence: TGCGCCAGCAGCTTGGTAGGAGTTAATGAAGAACTGTTTTTT. Protein product: CASSLVGVNEELFF.

This clonotype was counted ten times or more. The rearrangement links TRBV6-6 to TRBJ1-2, with D maybe TRBD1 (6 bases). CDR1 and CDR2 (germline): MNHNY, SVGAGI (reference sequence). The CDR3 totals 16 residues. V lost 5 bases and J lost 4, with 20 bases in between. CDR3 amino acids: CASSHPPQGSSYGYTF. The CDR3 coding sequence is TGTGCCAGCAGTCACCCTCCACAGGGAAGTAGCTATGGCTACACCTTC.

This clonotype was recorded many times. Compared with germline, one end of the junction differs, possibly owing to a read error. V usage is TRBV4-2 and J usage is TRBJ2-7; D not resolved. CDR1 is LGHNA and CDR2 is YNFKEQ in the germline V gene. The CDR3 extends over 13 amino acids. The CDR3 spells CASSQGTPGSLAF. The CDR3, as DNA: TGTGCCAGCAGCCAAGGTACTCCTGGCTCTCTGGCCTTC.

The rearrangement uses TRBV5-6 and TRBJ2-3, with a tentative D call TRBD1 (8 bases). The V gene lost 2 bases and the J gene lost 6 bases, with 16 bases spanning the gap. The CDR3 contains 15 residues. Germline V gene sequence: CDR1 SGHDT, CDR2 YYEEEE. This chain's CDR3 is CASSLQGGNPDTQYF. CDR3 DNA: TGTGCCAGCAGCTTACAGGGGGGGAACCCGGATACGCAGTATTTT.